This T cell receptor (beta chain) was recovered during a study of technical replicates of blood from a handful of donors. The CDR3 consists of 13 residues. The V gene's germline CDR1 is SSHAT and CDR2 FNYEAQ (reference sequence). This table comes from immunoSEQ multiplex PCR, and its TCRdb copy is limited to in-frame clones, with some not included. The table has tens of thousands of clones, 80% to 95% seen once. For this clone: Germline is not matched at one junction end, which may reflect a read error.

This chain connects TRBV7-7 to TRBJ2-5; D not resolved. The sample comprised T cells isolated from PBMCs. The sequence was obtained from a human donor in good health. The CDR3 loop is CASSLLEKETQYF. Here the CDR3 DNA reads TGTGCTAGCAGCTTGTTGGAGAAAGAGACCCAGTACTTC.